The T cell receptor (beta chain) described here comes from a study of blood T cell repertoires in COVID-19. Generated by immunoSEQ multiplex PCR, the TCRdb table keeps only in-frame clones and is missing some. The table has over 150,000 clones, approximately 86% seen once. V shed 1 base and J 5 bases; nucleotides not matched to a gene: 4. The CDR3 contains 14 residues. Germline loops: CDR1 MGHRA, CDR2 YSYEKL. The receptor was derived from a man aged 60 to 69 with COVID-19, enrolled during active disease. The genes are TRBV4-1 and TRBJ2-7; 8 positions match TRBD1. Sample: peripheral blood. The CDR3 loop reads CASSQGTGRDEQYF. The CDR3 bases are TGCGCCAGCAGCCAAGGGACAGGGCGAGACGAGCAGTACTTC.